Included here is one T cell receptor (beta chain) sequence, with context. Its cognate antigen is unknown. Via MiXCR, TCRdb re-called the 5' RACE reads, giving one row per CDR3 protein. This sample yields more than 1.5 million distinct CDR3 sequences, of which around 33% are seen a single time; about 0.3% belongs to the top ten. The data originate from a study of identical twins. The CDR3 contains 16 residues. V was pared by 7 bases and J by 1 base, with 12 bases of the junction left unmatched. Study findings and constraints: Researchers reported excess low generation probability among twin-shared out-of-frame alpha sequences.

The rearrangement links TRBV12-3 or TRBV12-4 to TRBJ2-7; 8 positions match TRBD2. The specimen was cord blood. This clonotype was sampled from a newborn girl in good health. The CDR3 sequence is CASTPSFGRESYEQYF. CDR3 bases: TGTGCCAGCACCCCGTCCTTCGGGAGGGAATCCTACGAGCAGTACTTC.